The clone carrying this T cell receptor beta chain was found a few times. Antigen: not known. The data belong to a study of T-cell reconstitution after alpha-beta-depleted transplantation in children. General study findings and limits: From newly produced T cells came most of the T-cell counts and diversity one year after transplant. Where alpha-beta T cells came from about two months after transplant was reportedly several hundred expanded graft clones. Elevated TCRbeta diversity at day 60 was traced, in some patients, to surviving recipient T cells and thymic progenitors.

Preparation of the TCRbeta library was carried out with unique molecular identifiers. MiXCR, run by TCRdb on the PCR reads, gives a single entry per CDR3 protein. The sample yields about 300,000 distinct CDR3 sequences, nearly 8% seen once. Between the trimmed V and J ends, which lost 7 bases and 0 bases, there was a span of 15 bases. Germline V gene sequence: CDR1 DFQATT, CDR2 SNEGSKA (reference sequence). The CDR3 contains 14 residues. The clonotype comes from a female patient aged 2-15 years who had a stem cell transplant for Fanconi anemia, so the T cells may come from the graft donor. This sample comprised peripheral blood, obtained 360 days after TCRalphabeta/CD19-depleted stem cell transplant. The V call is TRBV20-1, the J call TRBJ1-2; possibly TRBD1 for D (5 bases). This CDR3 is CSGGPRGANYGYTF. The CDR3 nucleotides are TGCAGTGGCGGACCCCGGGGGGCTAACTATGGCTACACCTTC.